This entry concerns a single T cell receptor (beta chain). It lacks a known antigen. No base quality values were provided; no much bigger clone lies one nucleotide off. TCRbeta CDR3 regions were amplified from genomic DNA using the immunoSEQ Assay, a bias-controlled multiplex PCR. The original pipeline was this. Nucleated cell counts per sample were estimated from amplification of reference gene primers within the assay. To quantify the absolute abundance of each unique TCRbeta CDR3 rearrangement, sequence reads were collapsed and filtered. For each sample, productive Simpson clonality was calculated as the square root of Simpson's diversity index over productive rearrangements. In TCRdb, the immuneACCESS table is reduced to in-frame sequences with V and J assigned. These tables do not hold every clone; where another copy was compared, an unresolved V gene accounts for under half, and the others remain unexplained. From that table come the V and J calls and clone size; the DNA was used to work out D and trimming. This sample lists 100,000 or so clones; about four fifths were detected once. The ten largest clones add up to almost 7% of the sample.

Whole blood was collected in K2EDTA tubes by collaborating institutions according to the institutions' own protocols. For TCRbeta analysis, collaborator samples were shipped as frozen whole blood, as isolated PBMCs, or as DNA extracted from either sample type. CDR1 is given as SGHRS and CDR2 as YFSETQ, both from the germline V gene. Trimming at the junction amounts to 2 bases on V and 3 bases on J, and the germline ends lie 8 bases apart. Its CDR3 holds 13 amino acids, cysteine through phenylalanine. Left in the record is the CDR3 DNA by itself, 39 bases read in frame from the first base. These data come from a study of blood T cell repertoires in COVID-19 (dated by TCRdb to about 2020). Background on the whole study: Samples covering the acute and convalescent phases of COVID-19 were provided by collaborators in the United States, Italy and Spain. The prospective study material was composed of cDNA or gDNA derived from T cells, B-cell-depleted T cells, or PBMCs. The dataset comprised deeply sampled blood TCRbeta repertoires from subjects exposed to, actively infected with, or recovered from COVID-19. A freely available public database, intended as a resource for researchers studying the immune response to SARS-CoV-2, is where the repertoires were released. The samples were drawn from two sources: the first 160 participants of the ongoing ImmuneRACE study, and some 1,300 subjects contributed by 6 global collaborators. Nearly every sample came with metadata listing a de-identified subject ID, COVID-19 status, age in years and sex. HLA class I and class II types, where available, came from metadata supplied by the sample provider rather than from assay-based typing. Overall results and qualifications from the work: The quantity of clinical and demographic metadata differed by source and by participant and was supplied without curation.

The receptor's source is a man aged 50-60 years with active or convalescent COVID-19. The chain is assembled from TRBV5-1 and TRBJ1-1; possibly the D gene is TRBD1, per 5 matching bases. Sequencing used peripheral blood. CDR3 protein: CASSLVGDTEAFF. In nucleotide form, the sequence is TGCGCCAGCAGCTTAGTAGGGGACACTGAAGCTTTCTTT.